Listed below are T cell receptor beta chains from one sample, sequenced in a study of CD8 T cells in ankylosing spondylitis. TCRdb analysed the 5' RACE reads with MiXCR anew, one entry per CDR3 protein. The sample has about 440,000 distinct CDR3 sequences, roughly a sixth seen once. Sequencing used blood, either unsorted or a sorted T cell fraction (not recorded which). The receptor source for this set is a male donor with ankylosing spondylitis. Both conserved end residues are part of each CDR3. The D gene is left open where the match is weak. Not all rows give a size; the values are once, few, many and, for expanded clones, a class.

CDR3 protein: CASSHLRGGSGTEAFF
CDR3 DNA: TGCGCCAGCAGCCACCTCAGGGGAGGGTCTGGCACTGAAGCTTTCTTT
J gene: TRBJ1-1
V gene: TRBV5-1
clone size: .
D gene: .

CDR3 protein: CASSQVGRRNEQFF
CDR3 DNA: TGCGCCAGCAGCCAAGTCGGGAGACGGAATGAGCAGTTCTTC
J gene: TRBJ2-1
V gene: TRBV4-3
clone size: few
D gene: .

CDR3 protein: CASSFRGPQETQYF
CDR3 DNA: TGCGCCAGCAGCTTCCGGGGACCTCAAGAGACCCAGTACTTC
J gene: TRBJ2-5
V gene: TRBV5-1
clone size: few
D gene: .

CDR3 protein: CASSPWGIGGLKETQYF
CDR3 DNA: TGTGCCAGCAGCCCATGGGGAATCGGGGGATTGAAAGAGACCCAGTACTTC
J gene: TRBJ2-5
V gene: TRBV7-9
clone size: many
D gene: .

CDR3 protein: CAISESRYEQYF
CDR3 DNA: TGTGCCATCAGTGAAAGCCGGTACGAGCAGTACTTC
J gene: TRBJ2-7
V gene: TRBV10-3
clone size: many
D gene: .

CDR3 protein: CASSPGRGSSTDTQYF
CDR3 DNA: TGCGCCAGCAGCCCGGGGCGTGGATCTAGCACAGATACGCAGTATTTT
J gene: TRBJ2-3
V gene: TRBV5-1
clone size: .
D gene: .

CDR3 protein: CATSDSTGTGVEQFF
CDR3 DNA: TGTGCCACCAGTGATTCCACCGGGACAGGGGTTGAGCAGTTCTTC
J gene: TRBJ2-1
V gene: TRBV24-1
clone size: .
D gene: TRBD1

CDR3 protein: CSARGLTDEKLFF
CDR3 DNA: TGCAGTGCTAGAGGGCTAACAGATGAAAAACTGTTTTTT
J gene: TRBJ1-4
V gene: TRBV20-1
clone size: few
D gene: .

CDR3 protein: CASRAGQNTEAFF
CDR3 DNA: TGTGCCAGCAGGGCGGGACAGAACACTGAAGCTTTCTTT
J gene: TRBJ1-1
V gene: TRBV12-3/TRBV12-4
clone size: many
D gene: .

CDR3 protein: CSARAAGARNTEAFF
CDR3 DNA: TGCAGTGCTAGAGCGGCGGGGGCTAGGAACACTGAAGCTTTCTTT
J gene: TRBJ1-1
V gene: TRBV20-1
clone size: .
D gene: .

CDR3 protein: CASRSTVGQRDRKVLNTDTQYF
CDR3 DNA: TGTGCCAGCCGCTCAACCGTTGGACAGCGGGACCGAAAAGTCCTCAACACAGATACGCAGTATTTT
J gene: TRBJ2-3
V gene: TRBV13
clone size: .
D gene: .